This T cell receptor beta chain was profiled in a study of cytomegalovirus exposure and HLA in healthy donors. PCR employed 60 Vbeta and 13 Jbeta primers. TCRdb's copy holds only in-frame clones and misses some; the assay was immunoSEQ multiplex PCR. The sample lists about 92,000 clones, 80% to 90% occurring once. V lost 5 bases, J lost 9 bases, and 14 bases lay in between. CDR1 is MDHEN and CDR2 is SYDVKM in the germline V gene. The CDR3 length is 12 residues. This clonotype was sampled from a woman aged 18-30 years in good health and CMV-seropositive. The sample taken for sequencing was PBMCs. The rearrangement uses TRBV28 and TRBJ2-7, with D possibly being TRBD1 (5 bases). This chain's CDR3 is CASSRSDKGQYF. In nucleotides, the CDR3 is TGTGCCAGCAGTCGGTCGGACAAAGGGCAGTACTTC.